One and the same sample provided the 7 T cell receptor beta chains below, sequenced in a study of T cell clones after liver transplantation. Assay used: immunoSEQ multiplex PCR; TCRdb lists only in-frame clones, some missing. Of around 78,000 clones listed, 70% to 90% are singletons. The sample here was CD4+ T cells from blood, taken at the 22-month timepoint. These receptor sequences come from a human patient who received a liver transplant. Some T cells may be provided by the graft donor.

The chain joins TRBV21-1 to TRBJ1-1; no check of the table's D call, TRBD1, against the DNA was made. TRBV21-1 is termed a pseudogene. This CDR3 region has 15 residues. The CDR3 coding sequence is TGTGCCAGCAGCAATCCCCGACAGGCCTGTGCTGAAGCTTTCTTT. Translation: CASSNPRQACAEAFF.

The V call is TRBV4-1, the J call TRBJ1-5; D gene uncertain. This CDR3 has 14 amino acids. From germline, CDR1 is MGHRA and CDR2 YSYEKL. V was shortened by 0 bases and J by 7 bases, with 10 bases between the two germline ends. The CDR3 DNA is TGCGCCAGCAGCCAAGAGTCCAGGAGACAGCCCCAGCATTTT. Its translation is CASSQESRRQPQHF.

The chain has TRBV19 and TRBJ2-1; D is uncertain. Per germline, CDR1 LNHDA and CDR2 SQIVND (reference sequence). The CDR3 runs 15 residues. V was shortened by 7 bases and J by 7 bases, with 20 bases between the two germline ends. CDR3 residues: CASTLRHPNLNEQFF. Here the CDR3 DNA reads TGTGCCAGTACCCTTAGACACCCTAATTTGAATGAGCAGTTCTTC.

V gene TRBV7-7 combines with J gene TRBJ2-2, with 7 bases lining up with TRBD1. From germline, CDR1 is SSHAT and CDR2 FNYEAQ (reference sequence). V lost 5 bases and J lost 0; bases outside the gene matches: 6. The CDR3 spans 16 residues. CDR3: CASSAQQGTNTGELFF. For the CDR3, the DNA is TGTGCCAGCAGCGCCCAACAGGGGACGAACACCGGGGAGCTGTTTTTT.

This sequence joins TRBV18 and TRBJ2-3; no clear D. Germline loops: CDR1 KGHSH, CDR2 LQKENI. Trimming took off 6 bases at V and 6 bases at J, with 7 bases between the two ends. This CDR3 is built from 11 residues. CDR3 sequence reads: CASSPTDTQYF. The CDR3, as DNA: TGTGCCAGCTCCCCTACTGATACGCAGTATTTT.

The gene calls are TRBV6-6 and TRBJ2-7; D is possibly TRBD1 or TRBD2 (7 bases each). This CDR3 region has 14 residues. V lost 10 bases and J 0 bases, leaving 16 bases between the germline ends. In germline, CDR1 is MNHNY, CDR2 SVGAGI (reference sequence). CDR3 coding DNA: TGTGCCACCCAGGGGGGGTACCGCTCCTACGAGCAGTACTTC. Protein sequence: CATQGGYRSYEQYF.

CDR3 protein: CAISASGGSDEQYF. The DNA of the CDR3 is TGTGCCATCAGTGCCAGCGGGGGGAGTGACGAGCAGTACTTC. The rearrangement links TRBV10-3 to TRBJ2-7, with 9 bases lining up with TRBD2. Germline V gene sequence: CDR1 ENHRY, CDR2 SYGVKD. The V segment lost 4 bases and the J segment 5 bases; nucleotides outside the gene matches: 6. This CDR3 has 14 amino acids.